The 10 T cell receptor beta chains given below trace back to one sample, sequenced in a study of early T cells in non-severe SARS-CoV-2 infection (dated by TCRdb to the early 2020s). The library was obtained by 5' RACE. The sequencer listed for this sample is NextSeq 500. TCRdb reprocessed the public reads (quality trimming at Q25 with fastp, clone calling with MiXCR) and kept in-frame beta chains. Rows matching on CDR3 protein sequence are summarized as one entry with the most common DNA and genes. This sample gives about 61,000 distinct CDR3 sequences in total; approximately 10% of them show up just once. The ten largest clones add up to 1.7% of the sample. The sample was whole blood. The source of these receptors is an adult who was a healthcare worker with PCR-confirmed SARS-CoV-2 infection or an uninfected control (not recorded which).

J is TRBJ2-3 and V is TRBV9; a possible D gene is TRBD2 (6 bases). This CDR3 has 14 amino acids. Per germline, CDR1 SGDLS and CDR2 YYNGEE. V lost 3 bases and J 1 base, leaving 9 bases between the germline ends. The CDR3 loop is CASSAGEGTDTQYF. The CDR3 DNA is TGTGCCAGCAGCGCCGGGGAGGGCACAGATACGCAGTATTTT.

This clonotype was observed a few times. CDR3 protein: CASSYGLAGGADTQYF. The CDR3 coding sequence is TGTGCCAGCAGCTACGGACTAGCGGGGGGCGCAGATACGCAGTATTTT. The rearrangement joins TRBV5-4 to TRBJ2-3; TRBD2 agrees at 14 bases. The ends lost 3 bases at V and 4 bases at J; junction bases unmatched: 4. The germline V gene encodes CDR1 SGHNT and CDR2 YYREEE (reference sequence). The CDR3 extends over 16 amino acids.

This clonotype has ten or more counts. This sequence joins TRBV11-2 and TRBJ2-5; D unresolved. Deletions cut 5 bases from V and 1 base from J, with 14 bases between. This CDR3 is built from 15 residues. The germline gives CDR1 SGHAT, CDR2 FQNNGV. The CDR3 DNA sequence: TGTGCCAGCAGCCAAAGGCCCGGTCGCCAAGAGACCCAGTACTTC. Residues: CASSQRPGRQETQYF.

This clonotype was detected many times. This sequence joins TRBV7-2 and TRBJ2-7; tentatively, D is TRBD1 or TRBD2 (6 bases each). The CDR3 is 16 residues long. Germline CDR1 reads SGHTA; CDR2 reads FQGNSA. The V and J ends lost 5 bases and 0 bases respectively, with 17 bases between them. As DNA, the CDR3 is TGTGCCAGCAGCCTAGGGGGGACCCTGAGCTCCTACGAGCAGTACTTC. Translated, it gives CASSLGGTLSSYEQYF.

This clonotype showed up just a few times. The chain combines TRBV6-5 with TRBJ1-1; D is uncertain. The CDR3 sequence is 14 residues long. Germline-derived CDR1 and CDR2 are MNHEY and SVGAGI. Deletions cut 5 bases from V and 1 base from J, with 11 bases between. The chain's CDR3 is CASSPGRQNTEAFF. CDR3 DNA: TGTGCCAGCAGTCCCGGACGGCAGAACACTGAAGCTTTCTTT.

As for this clonotype: A read error may be the cause here, since a much bigger clone is one base away. V usage is TRBV11-2 and J usage is TRBJ1-1, with no clear D. The CDR3 loop spans 10 amino acids. Germline lookup yields CDR1 SGHAT and CDR2 FQNNGV. The CDR3 nucleotides are TGTACCAGCAGCTACCTTGAAGCTTTCTTT. Translated: CTSSYLEAFF.

V usage is TRBV6-6 and J usage is TRBJ2-3, with D perhaps matching TRBD2 (6 bases). Germline V lookup: CDR1 MNHNY, CDR2 SVGAGI (reference sequence). There are 15 residues in the CDR3. Trimming left V 3 bases short and J 2 bases short, with 12 bases between. CDR3 in amino acids: CASSYLARDTDTQYF. As DNA, the CDR3 is TGTGCCAGCAGTTATCTAGCGAGGGACACAGATACGCAGTATTTT.

In its sample, this clonotype was seen many times. The chain has TRBV19 and TRBJ1-5; D is possibly TRBD1 (6 bases). This CDR3 comprises 14 residues. V lost 9 bases, J lost 0 bases, and 12 bases lay in between. From germline, CDR1 is LNHDA and CDR2 SQIVND (reference sequence). The CDR3 DNA reads as TGTGCCAGCCTTGGACAGATTAGCAATCAGCCCCAGCATTTT. Translating it yields CASLGQISNQPQHF.

This clonotype was recorded many times. This chain links TRBV4-3 with TRBJ2-3; D perhaps matches TRBD2 (5 bases). The CDR3 runs to 16 residues. Per germline, CDR1 LGHNA and CDR2 YSLEER. V dropped 0 bases and J dropped 3 bases, with 13 bases sitting between them. The CDR3 DNA reads TGCGCCAGCAGCCAAGATTCCCTCGAGGGTACAGATACGCAGTATTTT. This translates into CASSQDSLEGTDTQYF.

There are a few counts of this clonotype. The chain links TRBV12-3 or TRBV12-4 to TRBJ2-7; TRBD2 is a possible D gene (5 bases). The CDR3 contains 13 residues. The ends were cut back, 3 bases at V and 6 bases at J, with 12 bases in the middle. The CDR3 DNA follows: TGTGCCAGCAGTTTGGAGCGGTTTGGCGAGCAGTACTTC. Translating gives CASSLERFGEQYF.